The rows below give T cell receptor beta chains drawn from one sample of a study of T cell responses to AZD1222 COVID-19 vaccine. Profiling relied on immunoSEQ multiplex PCR, and the TCRdb table lists in-frame clones only, not all of them. Of approximately 76,000 clones listed, approximately 89% are singletons. This material consisted of peripheral blood, taken on day 0 of AZD1222 vaccination. Receptors were obtained from an adult in good health. The CDR3 runs from the conserved cysteine through the conserved F or W. D genes are given only for firm matches. Size tells how often a clone was seen (once, few, many) or the class of an expanded clone, and some rows leave it out.

clone_size j_call v_call d_call cdr3_nt cdr3_aa
few TRBJ2-1 TRBV9 NA TGTGCCAGCAGCGTGGCGGGAAGTGTCTACAATGAGCAGTTCTTC CASSVAGSVYNEQFF
once TRBJ2-7 TRBV19 NA TGTGCCAGCCGCGGGACTCTTACCTACGAGCAGTACTTC CASRGTLTYEQYF
NA TRBJ1-5 TRBV5-1 TRBD1 TGCGCCACCCCGGGACAGGGGAGAATGGGCAATCAGCCCCAGCATTTT CATPGQGRMGNQPQHF
once TRBJ1-3 TRBV13 NA TGTGCCAGCAGGGTGTCTGGGTTTTCGGAAAACACCATATATTTT CASRVSGFSENTIYF
NA TRBJ2-3 TRBV5-1 NA TGCGCCAGCAGTCGGGGCCCGGAATCAGATACGCAGTATTTT CASSRGPESDTQYF
NA TRBJ1-5 TRBV2 TRBD1 TGTGCCAGCAGTGAAGCGCTTGGGACAGCCAGGTATTTT CASSEALGTARYF
NA TRBJ1-1 TRBV21-1 NA TGTGCCAGCAGCCCAAGGGACAAGGGGAACACTGAAGCTTTCTTT CASSPRDKGNTEAFF
NA TRBJ2-7 TRBV6-5 NA TGTGCCAGCAGTTACGATCGGGGGCCGTACTACGAGCAGTACTTC CASSYDRGPYYEQYF
NA TRBJ1-1 TRBV5-6 TRBD1 TGTGCCAGCAGCGCCGGGACAGGACTGAACACTGAAGCTTTCTTT CASSAGTGLNTEAFF
NA TRBJ2-3 TRBV12-3/TRBV12-4 NA TGTGCCAGCAGTTTGGGGACGGAAACATCTGAGTATTTT CASSLGTETSEYF
NA TRBJ1-2 TRBV4-1 TRBD1 TGCGCCAGCAGCCAAGGGGGACAGGGGTTCTATGGCTACACCTTC CASSQGGQGFYGYTF
few TRBJ2-3 TRBV7-3 TRBD2 TGTGCCAGCAGCTCCGGACTAGCCACAGATACGCAGTATTTT CASSSGLATDTQYF
few TRBJ1-1 TRBV18 NA TGTGCCAGCTCGCCTATTAGACAGGCGAACACTGAAGCTTTCTTT CASSPIRQANTEAFF
NA TRBJ2-3 TRBV19 TRBD1 TGTGCCAGTATAGGGACAGGTAGCACAGATACGCAGTATTTT CASIGTGSTDTQYF
many TRBJ2-4 TRBV20-1 NA TGCAGTGCTAGTGGGCCGGGGAACATTCAGTACTTC CSASGPGNIQYF
NA TRBJ1-1 TRBV5-8 TRBD1 TGTGCCAGCAGCCCGGACAGGGACTGGAGCACTGAAGCTTTCTTT CASSPDRDWSTEAFF
NA TRBJ1-6 TRBV4-1 NA TGCGCCAGCAGCCAAGATATGGGAACCCTCCACTTT CASSQDMGTLHF
NA TRBJ2-5 TRBV4-2 NA TGTGCCAGCAGCCAGAGGATGGGAGAGACCCAGTACTTC CASSQRMGETQYF
NA TRBJ1-2 TRBV6-5 NA TGTGCCAGCAGTTCCTCCAGGGGACCTGGTGGCTACACCTTC CASSSSRGPGGYTF
NA TRBJ1-6 TRBV6-4 NA TGTGCCAGCAGTGACTCTATGACAAATTCACCCCTCCACTTT CASSDSMTNSPLHF
NA TRBJ1-5 TRBV15 NA TGTGCCACCAGCAGGAACAAACCTGGGGGCAATCAGCCCCAGCATTTT CATSRNKPGGNQPQHF
NA TRBJ1-3 TRBV2 NA TGTGCCAGCAGTTTAGAGTCGGGAAACACCATATATTTT CASSLESGNTIYF
NA TRBJ2-1 TRBV27 TRBD2 TGTGCCAGCAGAAGAGAAACGAGGGCTTGGACTAGCGGGAAGGATGAGCAGTTCTTC CASRRETRAWTSGKDEQFF
NA TRBJ1-1 TRBV27 NA TGTGCCAGCAGTTTATCTAGGGGCACTGAAGCTTTCTTT CASSLSRGTEAFF
few TRBJ2-7 TRBV25-1 NA TGTGCCAGCAGTTCCCCGGACACCTACGAGCAGTACTTC CASSSPDTYEQYF
NA TRBJ2-7 TRBV5-6 TRBD1 TGTGCCAGCAGCTTGCAAATCAGGGGGAACGAGCAGTACTTC CASSLQIRGNEQYF
NA TRBJ2-5 TRBV7-9 NA TGTGCCAGCAGAGCTGGAGTGCAAGAGACCCAGTACTTC CASRAGVQETQYF
NA TRBJ2-7 TRBV7-2 NA TGTGCCAGCAGCTTGTTTGGGACGCAGTCCTACGAGCAGTACTTC CASSLFGTQSYEQYF
NA TRBJ2-2 TRBV30 NA TGTGCCTGGACCCCAGCGTCTAACACCGGGGAGCTGTTTTTT CAWTPASNTGELFF
NA TRBJ2-7 TRBV5-1 NA TGCGCCAGCAGCTTGGGGGCAGCCTGGGCATCGTACGAGCAGTACTTC CASSLGAAWASYEQYF
NA TRBJ2-1 TRBV5-1 TRBD1 TGCGCCAGCAGCTTGTCCGCAGGGGGAATTTTTTATGAGCAGTTCTTC CASSLSAGGIFYEQFF
NA TRBJ1-2 TRBV28 NA TGTGCCAGCAGTGAGGCCAGGTGGGCGAAGACCTATGGCTACACCTTC CASSEARWAKTYGYTF
NA TRBJ2-1 TRBV6-1 NA TGTGCCAGCAGTGAAGTTTACGGGGGGCCTGAGCAGTTCTTC CASSEVYGGPEQFF
NA TRBJ1-5 TRBV19 TRBD1 TGTGCCAGTAGTATAGGGGACAGTTTTAGCAATCAGCCCCAGCATTTT CASSIGDSFSNQPQHF